This is a list of T cell receptor beta chains from one sample in a study of OX40 agonist ivuxolimab in advanced cancers. Here immunoSEQ multiplex PCR was the method, and the copy in TCRdb shows in-frame clones only, minus some. The data contain tens of thousands of clones, 94% of them singletons. The sample here was CD4+ or CD8+ T cells sorted from blood, taken in a trial of the OX40 agonist ivuxolimab. Receptors originate from an adult with an advanced solid tumor such as melanoma, head and neck, liver or kidney cancer. CDR3s leave out the opening cysteine and the closing phenylalanine or tryptophan. Each record gives: D gene, V gene, J gene, CDR3 protein. The D gene is left open where the match is weak.

D: TRBD1
V: TRBV7-9
J: TRBJ1-4
CDR3: ASSPGQGGATNEKLF

D: TRBD2
V: TRBV27
J: TRBJ2-3
CDR3: ASSLVGREDTQY

D: NA
V: TRBV6-1
J: TRBJ2-3
CDR3: ASSEDHTDTQY

D: TRBD2
V: TRBV19
J: TRBJ2-7
CDR3: ASSSTSGSYEQY

D: TRBD2
V: TRBV10-2
J: TRBJ2-7
CDR3: ASSDLSGGREQY

D: NA
V: TRBV6-5
J: TRBJ1-2
CDR3: ASSTGNYGYT

D: TRBD1
V: TRBV28
J: TRBJ1-1
CDR3: ASSFSGQMNTEAF

D: NA
V: TRBV27
J: TRBJ2-7
CDR3: ASGYEQY

D: NA
V: TRBV27
J: TRBJ1-2
CDR3: ASSSRDGDNYGYT

D: NA
V: TRBV11-2
J: TRBJ2-7
CDR3: ASSPGGGSYEQY

D: NA
V: TRBV7-9
J: TRBJ1-1
CDR3: ASSSAEGMGRNTEAF

D: NA
V: TRBV5-1
J: TRBJ2-1
CDR3: ASSYAVLGDNEQF

D: TRBD1
V: TRBV27
J: TRBJ2-6
CDR3: ASSPGTGGGSGANVLT

D: TRBD2
V: TRBV25-1
J: TRBJ2-2
CDR3: ASSSRGESSGELF

D: NA
V: TRBV5-1
J: TRBJ1-2
CDR3: ASSLDGNNYGYT

D: TRBD2
V: TRBV27
J: TRBJ2-1
CDR3: ASSPLAGVLGEQF

D: NA
V: TRBV5-6
J: TRBJ2-3
CDR3: ASSLAVGRATDTQY

D: TRBD1
V: TRBV7-9
J: TRBJ1-2
CDR3: ASIPGGAGLNYGYT

D: NA
V: TRBV15
J: TRBJ2-4
CDR3: ATSKLENIQY

D: NA
V: TRBV18
J: TRBJ2-7
CDR3: ASSTGRVSYEQY

D: NA
V: TRBV9
J: TRBJ2-7
CDR3: ASSVGGGTYEQY

D: NA
V: TRBV30
J: TRBJ1-1
CDR3: AWGANTEAF

D: NA
V: TRBV19
J: TRBJ2-1
CDR3: ASSIDLWSGGEQF

D: TRBD2
V: TRBV27
J: TRBJ2-1
CDR3: ASSLRLAGTYNEQF

D: NA
V: TRBV7-2
J: TRBJ2-7
CDR3: ASSLGPGSYEQY

D: NA
V: TRBV27
J: TRBJ2-7
CDR3: ASSSGGSYEQY

D: NA
V: TRBV4-1
J: TRBJ2-2
CDR3: ASSQVFLRGELF